This note documents a single T cell receptor (beta chain) sequence. These data are taken from a study of blood T cell repertoires in COVID-19. Study overall: T cells, B-cell-depleted T cells, or PBMCs provided the cDNA or gDNA that served as material.

TCRdb's table, derived via immunoSEQ multiplex PCR, lists solely in-frame clones and lacks some. In the table there are roughly 250,000 clones, roughly 80% of which are singletons. The CDR3 is 13 residues long. Germline assignment: CDR1 SGHTA and CDR2 FQGTGA. V lost 3 bases, J lost 2 bases, and 7 bases lay in between. The material sequenced was peripheral blood. The clonotype comes from a man aged 45-65 years with active or convalescent COVID-19. V usage is TRBV7-3 and J usage is TRBJ2-5; the D gene is possibly TRBD1 (6 bases). CDR3: CASSFTGQETQYF. CDR3 in DNA: TGTGCCAGCAGCTTCACAGGGCAAGAGACCCAGTACTTC.